This entry concerns a single TCR beta chain. Its specificity is not known. The sample is drawn from a study of shared clonotypes between healthy human individuals. Turning to the study itself: The plates for each donor numbered three CD4 naive, three CD4 memory, two CD8 naive and one CD8 memory.

Overall study results and limits: Naive CD4 clonotypes were shared across several donors at around 5.4%. Lower generation probabilities were found for non-shared clonotypes than for those shared by all four donors.

Negatively enriched CD4+ T cells were divided by CD45RA into naive and memory. J lost 1 base, V lost 4 bases, and 4 bases had no gene match. The length of the CDR3 is 15 residues. Germline CDR1 is SGHRS and CDR2 is YFSETQ. Clones were sequenced by immunoSEQ multiplex PCR, and TCRdb holds only the in-frame ones, with some missing. The sample has about 2,500,000 clones; more than 90% are singletons. The sequenced sample consisted of naive CD4+ T cells sorted from blood. This sample's subset: CD45RA+ positively selected. The TCR was taken from a man between 18 and 29 years old in good health. This chain joins TRBV5-1 and TRBJ2-3, with 9 bases that match TRBD1. CDR3: CASSVRTGGTDTQYF. The CDR3 coding sequence is TGCGCCAGCAGCGTCAGGACAGGGGGCACAGATACGCAGTATTTT.